A selection of T cell receptor beta chains follows, all from one sample in a study of blood T cell repertoires in COVID-19. Assay: immunoSEQ multiplex PCR; the TCRdb copy retains only in-frame clones and omits some. This table has tens of thousands of clones, around 87% appearing once. The sequenced sample consisted of peripheral blood. The receptor source for this set is a man between 45 and 60 years old with active COVID-19. Each CDR3 is given with its conserved first and last residue. Each record gives: J gene, V gene, D gene, clone size, CDR3 DNA, CDR3 protein. A D gene is named only where the DNA matches it firmly. Not every row has a clone size; where given, it reads once, few, many or a size class.

TRBJ2-7 TRBV3-1/TRBV3-2 TRBD2 NA TGTGCCAGCAGCCCCTGGGGACTAGCGGGACCCGAGCAGTACTTC CASSPWGLAGPEQYF
TRBJ2-1 TRBV28 TRBD1 NA TGTGCCAGCAGTGGACTCCCGGGACAGAACGACAATGAGCAGTTCTTC CASSGLPGQNDNEQFF
TRBJ1-2 TRBV19 TRBD1 NA TGTGCCAGTAGTCCAACACCGACAGGGGGTGAAGGCTACACCTTC CASSPTPTGGEGYTF
TRBJ2-5 TRBV29-1 TRBD2 NA TGCAGCGTTGGGATTGGACTAGCGGGAGGTCATTTCCAAGAGACCCAGTACTTC CSVGIGLAGGHFQETQYF
TRBJ2-7 TRBV6-4 NA NA TGTGCCAGCAGTGGTAATACAGGGCTCCAGGGCGTAGACTCCTACGAGCAGTACTTC CASSGNTGLQGVDSYEQYF
TRBJ1-1 TRBV4-3 NA NA TGCGCCAGCAGCCGCGGGAGGCGGGGTGAAGCTTTCTTT CASSRGRRGEAFF
TRBJ1-1 TRBV7-9 TRBD1 few TGTGCCAGCAGCTCGCCCCGAGGACAGGGAGGTACTGAAGCTTTCTTT CASSSPRGQGGTEAFF
TRBJ1-6 TRBV9 NA NA TGTGCCAGCAGCTCTGGAGACTCCTATAATTCACCCCTCCACTTT CASSSGDSYNSPLHF
TRBJ1-2 TRBV28 NA once TGTGCCAGCAGTCGAGGGGGTGATAACTATGGCTACACCTTC CASSRGGDNYGYTF
TRBJ1-5 TRBV28 NA once TGTGCCAGCACCCTGGGTGGGACACAGTATAGCAATCAGCCCCAGCATTTT CASTLGGTQYSNQPQHF
TRBJ2-6 TRBV3-1/TRBV3-2 NA NA TGTGCCAGCAGCGGCGGCTCTGGGGCCAACGTCCTGACTTTC CASSGGSGANVLTF
TRBJ1-5 TRBV29-1 TRBD1 NA TGCAGCGCGAGACAGGGGTACAATCAGCCCCAGCATTTT CSARQGYNQPQHF
TRBJ2-5 TRBV7-2 NA NA TGTGCCAGCAGCTCCAGTATCCAAGAGACCCAGTACTTC CASSSSIQETQYF
TRBJ2-5 TRBV5-6 NA once TGTGCCAGCAGAGTACGGGGTGCAGAGACCCAGTACTTC CASRVRGAETQYF
TRBJ1-2 TRBV29-1 NA NA TGCAGCGTTGCCGGGGCTAACTATGGCTACACCTTC CSVAGANYGYTF
TRBJ1-1 TRBV24-1 NA NA TGTGCCACCAGTGATCCCGCGGGGAACACTGAAGCTTTCTTT CATSDPAGNTEAFF
TRBJ1-4 TRBV19 TRBD1 NA TGTGCCAGTAGTGTCCAGGGGGCTAGTGAAAAACTGTTTTTT CASSVQGASEKLFF
TRBJ2-7 TRBV19 TRBD1 NA TGTGCCAGTAGCCTCTCGACAGGGGCCTACGAGCAGTACTTC CASSLSTGAYEQYF
TRBJ2-5 TRBV7-9 TRBD2 once TGTGCCAGCAGAGGTAGCGGGGGCAAAGAGACCCAGTACTTC CASRGSGGKETQYF
TRBJ2-1 TRBV28 NA once TGTGCCAGCAGCCCTCCGCGCTCCTACAATGAGCAGTTCTTC CASSPPRSYNEQFF
TRBJ1-4 TRBV7-2 TRBD1 NA TGTGCCAGCAGCGAACGGACAGGGGGCGAAAAACTGTTTTTT CASSERTGGEKLFF
TRBJ2-3 TRBV19 TRBD2 NA TGTGCCAGTACCCCTACTAGCGGGGACACAGATACGCAGTATTTT CASTPTSGDTDTQYF
TRBJ2-7 TRBV5-5 TRBD2 NA TGTGCCAGCAGGAGGACTAGCGGGAACTACGAGCAGTACTTC CASRRTSGNYEQYF
TRBJ1-2 TRBV7-3 TRBD1 NA TGTGCCAGCAGCTTCGGACAGGAACGTGGCTACACCTTC CASSFGQERGYTF
TRBJ2-1 TRBV6-5 TRBD1 NA TGTGCCAGCACTAGGGCGGGGACAGGGAACAATGAGCAGTTCTTC CASTRAGTGNNEQFF
TRBJ2-1 TRBV3-1/TRBV3-2 TRBD2 NA TGTGCCAGCAGCGAGAGGGATCGGGGGGGCCCCAATGAGCAGTTCTTC CASSERDRGGPNEQFF
TRBJ2-7 TRBV28 TRBD2 once TGTGCCAGCAGTTTAAGGAGCCTAGCGGGATTTAGCTCCTACGAGCAGTACTTC CASSLRSLAGFSSYEQYF
TRBJ1-2 TRBV5-6 NA NA TGTGCCAGCAGCTTGGTCGGGGAAGACTATGGCTACACCTTC CASSLVGEDYGYTF
TRBJ1-2 TRBV6-1 NA NA TGTGCCAGCAGTGAACAGGGGTGGGGTTTGCACGGCTACACCTTC CASSEQGWGLHGYTF
TRBJ1-2 TRBV5-4 TRBD1 NA TGTGCCAGCCCCGGGACAGGGGACCTCGTTGACTATGGCTACACCTTC CASPGTGDLVDYGYTF
TRBJ1-2 TRBV29-1 NA NA TGCAGCGCGGACTCAAACTATGGCTACACCTTC CSADSNYGYTF
TRBJ1-2 TRBV5-1 NA NA TGCGCCAGCAGCTTGGATCCGGCAGGGGCTAACTATGGCTACACCTTC CASSLDPAGANYGYTF
TRBJ1-1 TRBV28 TRBD1 NA TGTGCCAGCAGTTTACGAGGACAGGGGAACACTGAAGCTTTCTTT CASSLRGQGNTEAFF
TRBJ2-5 TRBV27 NA once TGTGCCAGCAGTACTACGACAGACCAAGAGACCCAGTACTTC CASSTTTDQETQYF
TRBJ2-5 TRBV3-1/TRBV3-2 NA NA TGTGCCAGCAGCCTCCTCGCGTCGGAGACCCAGTACTTC CASSLLASETQYF
TRBJ2-3 TRBV6-6 NA NA TGTGCCAGCAGCCGGGGGGCGGTGGCTGGCACAGATACGCAGTATTTT CASSRGAVAGTDTQYF
TRBJ2-1 TRBV6-2/TRBV6-3 NA NA TGTGCCAGCAGTTACCGGCGGGATGAGCAGTTCTTC CASSYRRDEQFF
TRBJ1-1 TRBV20-1 NA NA TGCAGTGCACTCAAGAACACTGAAGCTTTCTTT CSALKNTEAFF
TRBJ1-2 TRBV4-1 NA NA TGCGCCAGCAGCCCGGGGGATCGGGGGGCGCGAGGTGAGAATGGCTACACCTTC CASSPGDRGARGENGYTF
TRBJ2-1 TRBV6-5 TRBD2 NA TGTGCCAGCAGCATAGCGGGCTCCTACAATGAGCAGTTCTTC CASSIAGSYNEQFF
TRBJ1-4 TRBV30 TRBD1 NA TGTGCCTGGAGTGCAGGGGGGGAAAAACTGTTTTTT CAWSAGGEKLFF
TRBJ2-1 TRBV5-1 TRBD2 NA TGCGCCAGCAGCTTGGCAGATAGCGGGGGGTACAATGAGCAGTTCTTC CASSLADSGGYNEQFF
TRBJ2-5 TRBV9 TRBD1 NA TGTGCCAGCAGCTCCGGACAGGGCTGGGAGACCCAGTACTTC CASSSGQGWETQYF
TRBJ2-7 TRBV5-3 TRBD2 NA TGTGCCAGAAGCCCCCCCCCGGGGGGATGGTACGAGCAGTACTTC CARSPPPGGWYEQYF
TRBJ2-1 TRBV19 TRBD2 NA TGTGCCAGTACTCGAGCGGGGGGTAGCTTAAATGAGCAGTTCTTC CASTRAGGSLNEQFF
TRBJ2-7 TRBV7-2 NA NA TGTGCCAGCAGTTCCGGGGGGCGGCCCTACGAGCAGTACTTC CASSSGGRPYEQYF
TRBJ2-7 TRBV15 NA NA TGTGCCACCAGCAGAGATCCCACAGGGAACTACGAGCAGTACTTC CATSRDPTGNYEQYF
TRBJ1-2 TRBV7-6 NA NA TGTGCCAGCAGCCCCGTCGACAGCGGGGGCTACACCTTC CASSPVDSGGYTF